This T cell receptor (beta chain) was retrieved from a study of T cell changes during pregnancy in multiple sclerosis. This table comes from immunoSEQ multiplex PCR, and its TCRdb copy is limited to in-frame clones, with some not included. The profile shows about 80,000 clones, roughly nine tenths of them singletons. The TCR comes from a female donor with multiple sclerosis, enrolled in a pregnancy study. This material consisted of peripheral blood, taken before pregnancy.

The CDR3 region has the DNA TGTGCCAGCAGTTTATTTAGGGCAGGGGGCTCCTACGAGCAGTACTTC. Amino acid sequence: CASSLFRAGGSYEQYF. J is TRBJ2-7 and V is TRBV27, with 7 nucleotides matching TRBD1. This CDR3 is built from 16 residues. The germline V gene has CDR1 MNHEY and CDR2 SMNVEV (reference sequence). With 1 base clipped from V and 0 bases from J, the junction kept 6 bases outside the gene matches.